The 27 T cell receptor beta chains below come from one sample, sequenced in a study of T-cell memory formation after mild COVID-19. TCRdb independently ran MiXCR on the 5' RACE reads; one entry per CDR3 protein. The sample lists 350,000 to 400,000 distinct CDR3 sequences, 13% to 15% occurring once. The material sequenced was PBMCs or a T cell subset sorted from them (not recorded which). These receptors all stem from a man aged 18 to 29 who had mild COVID-19 (a few samples of this study predate the infection). Cell type and time point are not known.

The gene calls are TRBV10-3 and TRBJ1-2, with D possibly matching TRBD1 (6 bases). Deletions cut 2 bases from V and 6 bases from J, with 10 bases between. Per the germline V gene, CDR1 is ENHRY and CDR2 is SYGVKD. The CDR3 has 13 residues. The CDR3 DNA follows: TGTGCCATCAGTGAGGAGACAGGTCATGGCTACACCTTC. Encoded protein: CAISEETGHGYTF.

This clonotype showed up just a few times. The rearrangement uses TRBV7-9 and TRBJ1-5, with a possible D match to TRBD1 (5 bases). The CDR3 has 15 amino acids. V was clipped by 2 bases and J by 4 bases, with 12 bases between them. Germline V gives CDR1 SEHNR, CDR2 FQNEAQ (reference sequence). The CDR3 DNA reads TGTGCCAGCAGCTTAATGGGGACCCAGAATCAGCCCCAGCATTTT. It is translated as CASSLMGTQNQPQHF.

There are many counts of this clonotype. The rearrangement uses TRBV5-1 and TRBJ2-7, with D perhaps matching TRBD1 (6 bases). Germline-derived CDR1 and CDR2 are SGHRS and YFSETQ. The CDR3 consists of 14 residues. The ends were cut back, 4 bases at V and 0 bases at J, with 11 bases in the middle. The CDR3 nucleotides are TGCGCCAGCAGCCCCACAGGGTCCTCCTACGAGCAGTACGTC. This codes for CASSPTGSSYEQYV.

This clonotype was seen many times. V usage is TRBV6-2 or TRBV6-3 and J usage is TRBJ2-6; D is undetermined. Per the germline V gene, CDR1 is MNHEY and CDR2 is SVGEGT. The CDR3 has 14 residues. The ends were cut back, 4 bases at V and 0 bases at J, with 4 bases in the middle. The CDR3 DNA sequence: TGTGCCAGCAGTTGGGACTCTGGGGCCAACGTCCTGACTTTC. Translation gives CASSWDSGANVLTF.

J is TRBJ2-2 and V is TRBV4-1; no definite D call. The germline V gene encodes CDR1 MGHRA and CDR2 YSYEKL. V was trimmed by 6 bases and J by 4 bases, leaving 15 bases between them. The CDR3 loop spans 15 amino acids. The CDR3 loop reads CASSSGTLSTGELFF. The CDR3, as DNA: TGCGCCAGCAGTTCGGGCACACTGAGCACCGGGGAGCTGTTTTTT.

This clonotype showed up many times. The CDR3: CASSSPGAVGEQYF. CDR3 coding DNA: TGTGCCAGCAGCTCCCCGGGGGCGGTAGGCGAGCAGTACTTC. The V and J genes are TRBV7-9 and TRBJ2-7; D possibly uses TRBD1 or TRBD2 (6 bases each). Trimming cost V 4 bases and J 6 bases, with 16 bases left between them. The germline gives CDR1 SEHNR, CDR2 FQNEAQ (reference sequence). The length of the CDR3 is 14 residues.

This clonotype was counted a few times. The chain links TRBV5-1 to TRBJ1-4; perhaps TRBD1 as D (6 bases). Germline lookup yields CDR1 SGHRS and CDR2 YFSETQ. Trimming left V 2 bases short and J 6 bases short, with 11 bases between. The CDR3 has 14 amino acids. The CDR3 bases are TGCGCCAGCAGCTTACAGGGACAAGATGAAAAACTGTTTTTT. Encoded protein: CASSLQGQDEKLFF.

A few counts support this clonotype. V is TRBV11-2 and J is TRBJ2-2; 15 nucleotides agree with TRBD2. Germline CDR1 SGHAT, CDR2 FQNNGV. V was pared by 6 bases and J by 5 bases, with 10 bases of the junction left unmatched. The CDR3 has 18 residues. In DNA, the CDR3 is TGTGCCAGCAGTTCTCCGGGACTAGCGGGGGGAAGGACCGGGGAGCTGTTTTTT. Amino acids: CASSSPGLAGGRTGELFF. Using reference TRBV11-2 and TRBJ2-2 for the parts outside the CDR3, the full variable domain is EAGVAQSPRYKIIEKRQSVAFWCNPISGHATLYWYQQILGQGPKLLIQFQNNGVVDDSQLPKDRFSAERLKGVDSTLKIQPAKLEDSAVYLCASSSPGLAGGRTGELFFGEGSRLTVL.

This clonotype was counted many times. The CDR3 sequence is CSATQGAETEAFF. In nucleotides, the CDR3 is TGCAGTGCTACCCAGGGGGCAGAAACTGAAGCTTTCTTT. The J gene is TRBJ1-1, the V gene TRBV20-1; 8 bases map to TRBD1. J lost 5 bases, V lost 4 bases, and 6 bases had no gene match. Germline CDR1 reads DFQATT; CDR2 reads SNEGSKA (reference sequence). The CDR3 spans 13 residues.

The V gene is TRBV5-1, the J gene TRBJ2-6; no definite D call. The CDR3 is 16 residues long. V shed 0 bases and J shed 4 bases, with 11 bases lying between them. Germline CDR1 and CDR2: SGHRS and YFSETQ. CDR3 sequence: CASSLVTGPGANVLTF. The CDR3, as DNA: TGCGCCAGCAGCTTGGTCACGGGTCCCGGGGCCAACGTCCTGACTTTC. Full variable domain (remainder filled in from reference TRBV5-1 and TRBJ2-6): KAGVTQTPRYLIKTRGQQVTLSCSPISGHRSVSWYQQTPGQGLQFLFEYFSETQRNKGNFPGRFSGRQFSNSRSEMNVSTLELGDSALYLCASSLVTGPGANVLTFGAGSRLTVL.

This clonotype was detected only a few times. The J gene is TRBJ2-7, the V gene TRBV5-4; possibly TRBD2 for D (6 bases). CDR1 SGHNT and CDR2 YYREEE come from the germline V gene (reference sequence). V was trimmed by 0 bases and J by 1 base, leaving 14 bases between them. The CDR3 sequence is 16 residues long. The CDR3 is CASSLGWRGWSYEQYF. Written as DNA, the CDR3 is TGTGCCAGCAGCTTGGGTTGGAGGGGATGGTCCTACGAGCAGTACTTC.

This clonotype occurred many times. This chain links TRBV4-3 with TRBJ2-1; 9 nucleotides match TRBD2. With V trimmed by 4 bases and J by 9 bases, 19 bases remained unmatched. The V gene's germline CDR1 is LGHNA and CDR2 YSLEER. The CDR3 is 18 residues long. As DNA, the CDR3 is TGCGCCAGCAGCCCCCATGGAGGGTCGCGGGGGGGCCGGGTTGAGCAGTTCTTC. It is translated as CASSPHGGSRGGRVEQFF.

The sample holds a few counts of this clonotype. DNA for the CDR3: TGTGCCAGCAGCAAACAAGGTAGCGGGGGTTACAAAAACATTCAGTACTTC. It yields the protein CASSKQGSGGYKNIQYF. The V call is TRBV21-1, the J call TRBJ2-4; TRBD2, the table's D call, was not compared with the DNA. TRBV21-1 is reported as a pseudogene. The CDR3 spans 17 residues.

This chain joins TRBV7-3 and TRBJ2-3; a possible D gene is TRBD2 (5 bases). V lost 5 bases and J 10 bases, leaving 16 bases between the germline ends. Germline CDR1 is SGHTA and CDR2 is FQGTGA. The CDR3 is 13 amino acids. The CDR3 loop reads CASSLGPTRAQYF. The CDR3 nucleotides read TGTGCCAGCAGCCTCGGCCCCACGCGGGCGCAGTATTTT.

This clonotype turned up a few times. V and J are TRBV15 and TRBJ2-3, with D possibly being TRBD2 (7 bases). The CDR3 is 16 residues long. V was cut by 3 bases and J by 1 base, with 14 bases left in between. Germline V CDR1 and CDR2: LNHNV, YYDKDF (reference sequence). The CDR3 region is CATSSRRGPRTDTQYF. The CDR3 nucleotides read TGTGCCACCAGCAGTCGGCGGGGGCCCCGCACAGATACGCAGTATTTT.

The gene calls are TRBV20-1 and TRBJ1-1, with D hard to call. The CDR3 sequence is 13 residues long. Between the trimmed V and J ends, which lost 1 base and 9 bases, there was a span of 15 bases. Germline V gives CDR1 DFQATT, CDR2 SNEGSKA (reference sequence). The CDR3 DNA is TGCAGTGCTAGAGGACTTTCGACCTTGCAAGCTTTCTTT. It is translated as CSARGLSTLQAFF.

This clonotype was found a few times. This chain uses TRBV4-3 with TRBJ1-2, with no clear D. The CDR3 is 15 amino acids. Germline V lookup: CDR1 LGHNA, CDR2 YSLEER. V lost 3 bases and J lost 4, with 15 bases in between. This CDR3 reads CASSHFRYYVYGYTF. The CDR3 bases are TGCGCCAGCAGCCATTTTCGGTATTACGTCTATGGCTACACCTTC.

This clonotype was seen only a few times. V is TRBV7-3 and J is TRBJ2-1; 11 bases map to TRBD2. The CDR3 consists of 16 residues. V dropped 4 bases and J dropped 3; count of bases not matched to a gene: 5. The germline gives CDR1 SGHTA, CDR2 FQGTGA. The chain's CDR3 is CASSSGTSGIYNEQFF. The CDR3 DNA is TGTGCCAGCAGCTCTGGGACTAGCGGAATCTACAATGAGCAGTTCTTC.

This clonotype has more than one count but fewer than ten. This chain connects TRBV9 to TRBJ1-2; TRBD1 might be the D (5 bases). CDR1 and CDR2 from the germline V gene are SGDLS and YYNGEE. The CDR3 length is 18 residues. Trimming cost V 0 bases and J 4 bases, with 22 bases left between them. This CDR3 is CASSVDGRDRTQAYGYTF. The CDR3 coding sequence is TGTGCCAGCAGCGTAGATGGGCGAGACAGAACTCAGGCCTATGGCTACACCTTC. The entire variable domain, with the rest obtained from reference TRBV9 and TRBJ1-2, is as follows: DSGVTQTPKHLITATGQRVTLRCSPRSGDLSVYWYQQSLDQGLQFLIQYYNGEERAKGNILERFSAQQFPDLHSELNLSSLELGDSALYFCASSVDGRDRTQAYGYTFGSGTRLTVV.

The J gene is TRBJ1-1, the V gene TRBV4-1; D gene unclear. The germline V and J ends were trimmed by 3 bases and 5 bases, with 4 bases remaining between them. Per the germline V gene, CDR1 is MGHRA and CDR2 is YSYEKL. The CDR3 contains 11 residues. CDR3 bases: TGCGCCAGCAGCCACAAAACTGAAGCTTTCTTT. Translation: CASSHKTEAFF.

This clonotype was detected many times. The J gene is TRBJ2-3, the V gene TRBV4-1; 7 positions agree with TRBD1. The germline CDR1 and CDR2 sequences are MGHRA and YSYEKL. The CDR3 length is 15 residues. V dropped 0 bases and J dropped 1; count of bases not matched to a gene: 1. As DNA, the CDR3 is TGCGCCAGCAGCCAAGATGACAGGGGCACAGATACGCAGTATTTT. Residues: CASSQDDRGTDTQYF.

The genes are TRBV5-1 and TRBJ2-7; 10 bases fit TRBD2. V was clipped by 4 bases and J by 0 bases; unmatched bases: 22. Germline CDR1 reads SGHRS; CDR2 reads YFSETQ. This CDR3 comprises 21 residues. CDR3 coding DNA: TGCGCCAGCAGCCTCCCCCAGTATAGCGGGGGGCCCGTCAGCCGCTCCTACGAGCAGTACTTC. Translated: CASSLPQYSGGPVSRSYEQYF.

The chain has TRBV4-1 and TRBJ1-5; D unclear. Deletions cut 5 bases from V and 7 bases from J, with 21 bases between. Germline lookup yields CDR1 MGHRA and CDR2 YSYEKL. The CDR3 covers 16 residues. The CDR3 region is CASSTSPGLGTQPQHF. The CDR3 coding sequence is TGCGCCAGCAGCACGTCCCCAGGCCTCGGCACCCAGCCCCAGCATTTT.

V and J are TRBV5-1 and TRBJ2-1; possible D gene TRBD1, 6 bases. The germline V gene has CDR1 SGHRS and CDR2 YFSETQ. The CDR3 contains 16 residues. V gave up 7 bases and J gave up 9 bases, with 26 bases separating them. CDR3 bases: TGCGCCAGCGGCTCTGCCTCCAGGGGCGGTGTCGGTGAGCAGTTCTTC. This translates into CASGSASRGGVGEQFF.

The chain combines TRBV29-1 with TRBJ2-2; possibly TRBD1 or TRBD2 for D (5 bases each). Trimming pared 7 bases from V and 5 bases from J, leaving 14 bases between. The CDR3 loop spans 13 amino acids. Germline CDR1 reads SQVTM; CDR2 reads ANQGSEA. This CDR3 reads CSGPGRGTGELFF. The CDR3 nucleotides read TGCAGCGGGCCGGGACGTGGAACCGGGGAGCTGTTTTTT.

J is TRBJ1-2 and V is TRBV6-5; weak D call: TRBD1 (6 bases). CDR1 and CDR2 from the germline V gene are MNHEY and SVGAGI. CDR3 length: 15 residues. V was trimmed by 2 bases and J by 5 bases, leaving 15 bases between them. In DNA form, the CDR3 reads TGTGCCAGCAGTTACGGAATCCAGGGGAGTTATGGCTACACCTTC. Encoded protein: CASSYGIQGSYGYTF.

The chain has TRBV30 and TRBJ2-1; D possibly corresponds to TRBD2 (5 bases). The V gene lost 5 bases and the J gene lost 7 bases, with 15 bases spanning the gap. Germline lookup yields CDR1 GTSNPN and CDR2 SVGIG (reference sequence). The CDR3 is 13 amino acids. The CDR3 region is CAWGSGMGNEQFF. The CDR3 nucleotides read TGTGCCTGGGGATCGGGAATGGGGAATGAGCAGTTCTTC.